This TCR beta chain derives from a study of cytomegalovirus exposure and HLA in healthy donors. Primers: 60 Vbeta forward and 13 Jbeta reverse. Produced via immunoSEQ multiplex PCR; TCRdb's table is partial and in-frame only. The table has about 150,000 clones, approximately 81% seen once. The CDR3 has 13 amino acids. The germline CDR1 and CDR2 sequences are SGHDT and YYEEEE. Trimming took 4 bases from V and 5 from J; bases not matched to a gene: 5. The specimen was PBMCs. The rearrangement uses TRBV5-6 and TRBJ1-2; 7 nucleotides align to TRBD1. The TCR comes from a man younger than 30 in good health and CMV-seronegative. The CDR3 reads CASSADRVYGYTF. The CDR3 bases are TGTGCCAGCAGCGCTGACAGGGTGTATGGCTACACCTTC.